Below, 15 T cell receptor beta chains from the same sample are listed, as sequenced in a study of long-term antiretroviral therapy in people with HIV. At survey level, the immunoSEQ assay was run in its v3.0 version. Generated by immunoSEQ multiplex PCR, the TCRdb table keeps only in-frame clones and is missing some. This table holds about 40,000 clones, roughly 90% found once. Here the sequenced sample was unsorted PBMCs, taken 1.2 years after starting antiretroviral therapy. Receptor source: a woman in her forties or fifties with HIV.

CDR3 residues: CASSSAGQGAGGYTF. The CDR3, as DNA: TGTGCCAGCAGCTCCGCGGGACAGGGGGCTGGTGGCTACACCTTC. The chain recombines TRBV7-2 with TRBJ1-2; TRBD1 agrees at 12 bases. The germline gives CDR1 SGHTA, CDR2 FQGNSA. V lost 4 bases to trimming and J lost 7 bases; unmatched junction nucleotides: 7. This CDR3 has 15 amino acids.

This rearrangement joins TRBV7-9 to TRBJ1-3, with D possibly TRBD1 on 5 matching bases. CDR1 SEHNR and CDR2 FQNEAQ come from the germline V gene (reference sequence). Trimming stripped 1 base from V and 3 bases from J, with 7 bases between. This CDR3 spans 14 amino acids. CDR3 sequence: CASSLGQSGNTIYF. CDR3 DNA: TGTGCCAGCAGCTTAGGACAGAGTGGAAACACCATATATTTT.

This chain uses TRBV5-1 with TRBJ1-1, with TRBD1 identical over 7 bases. Germline V gene lookup returns CDR1 SGHRS and CDR2 YFSETQ. V trimming: 4 bases; J trimming: 3 bases; junction bases outside the gene matches: 3. This CDR3 has 13 residues. The CDR3 nucleotides read TGCGCCAGCAGCCGAACAGGGGACACTGAAGCTTTCTTT. The encoded protein is CASSRTGDTEAFF.

This chain links TRBV4-1 with TRBJ2-3; 10 nucleotides agree with TRBD1. CDR1 and CDR2 (germline): MGHRA, YSYEKL. The CDR3 is 16 amino acids. The trim removed 6 bases at V and 3 bases at J, leaving 9 bases unmatched. The CDR3 nucleotides are TGCGCCAGCAGGCCCAGACAGGGGGCGAGGACAGATACGCAGTATTTT. Translating it yields CASRPRQGARTDTQYF.

This clone was picked up a small number of times. The chain has TRBV9 and TRBJ2-7, with TRBD2 matching 10 bases. The CDR3 is 14 residues long. Trimming at V came to 7 bases and at J to 7 bases, leaving 11 bases not matched to a gene. Germline V gene sequence: CDR1 SGDLS, CDR2 YYNGEE. CDR3 sequence: CASEFASGGGEQYF. CDR3 in DNA: TGTGCCAGCGAATTCGCTAGCGGGGGTGGAGAGCAGTACTTC. The full variable domain, rest sourced from reference TRBV9 and TRBJ2-7, is DSGVTQTPKHLITATGQRVTLRCSPRSGDLSVYWYQQSLDQGLQFLIQYYNGEERAKGNILERFSAQQFPDLHSELNLSSLELGDSALYFCASEFASGGGEQYFGPGTRLTVT.

The V and J genes are TRBV11-2 and TRBJ2-7; 9 bases are shared with TRBD2. The CDR3 length is 15 residues. The J segment lost 0 bases and the V segment lost 5 bases, leaving 5 bases of the junction unmatched. Per germline, CDR1 SGHAT and CDR2 FQNNGV. CDR3 sequence: CASSTYSGSSYEQYF. The DNA for the CDR3 is TGTGCCAGCAGCACCTATAGCGGGAGCTCCTACGAGCAGTACTTC.

The rearrangement uses TRBV5-1 and TRBJ2-7; 10 nucleotides align to TRBD2. The germline V gene encodes CDR1 SGHRS and CDR2 YFSETQ. J lost 1 base, V lost 0 bases, and 4 bases had no gene match. The CDR3 runs to 16 residues. This CDR3 reads CASSLGTSGRSYEQYF. Written as DNA, the CDR3 is TGCGCCAGCAGCTTGGGGACTAGCGGCCGGTCCTACGAGCAGTACTTC.

This chain joins TRBV18 and TRBJ2-7; no clear D. V was clipped by 3 bases and J by 0 bases, with 12 bases between them. CDR3 length: 15 residues. The germline V gene encodes CDR1 KGHSH and CDR2 LQKENI. The CDR3 sequence is CASSPGSSSSYEQYF. The CDR3 coding sequence is TGTGCCAGCTCACCGGGGTCTAGTAGCTCCTACGAGCAGTACTTC.

This clone was seen only a few times. The chain recombines TRBV7-2 with TRBJ1-3; no firm D call. Germline CDR1 and CDR2: SGHTA and FQGNSA. The CDR3 is made up of 13 amino acids. Deletions cut 1 base from V and 2 bases from J, with 3 bases between. CDR3 sequence (DNA): TGTGCCAGCAGCTTAGAGACTGGAAACACCATATATTTT. Translating gives CASSLETGNTIYF.

The genes are TRBV10-3 and TRBJ1-4; TRBD1 is a possible D gene (6 bases). The CDR3 has 14 residues. Trimming took 6 bases from V and 0 from J, leaving 8 bases between them. CDR1 and CDR2 (germline): ENHRY, SYGVKD. The CDR3 nucleotides are TGTGCCATCAGGGACAGTGCAACTAATGAAAAACTGTTTTTT. It codes for CAIRDSATNEKLFF.

CDR3 loop: CASSPRVNTEAFF. The CDR3, as DNA: TGTGCCAGCAGTCCCCGAGTTAACACTGAAGCTTTCTTT. The V and J genes are TRBV27 and TRBJ1-1; D gene ambiguous. Germline CDR1 and CDR2: MNHEY and SMNVEV (reference sequence). The CDR3 length is 13 residues. Trimming took 5 bases from V and 2 from J, leaving 9 bases between them.

With regard to this clone: Compared with germline, one end of the junction differs, possibly owing to a read error. V and J are TRBV7-7 and TRBJ2-3; D uncertain. The germline CDR1 and CDR2 sequences are SSHAT and FNYEAQ (reference sequence). The CDR3 contains 14 residues. The CDR3 DNA reads as TGTGCTAGCAGCTTAAAAGCTAGCACAGATACGCAGTATTTT. Translation: CASSLKASTDTQYF.

V and J are TRBV7-3 and TRBJ2-1; TRBD1 is a possible D gene (5 bases). The CDR3 consists of 15 residues. Trimming left V 5 bases short and J 4 bases short, with 15 bases between. The germline CDR1 and CDR2 sequences are SGHTA and FQGTGA. The CDR3 region is CASSPQPGSYNEQFF. The CDR3 DNA reads as TGTGCCAGCAGCCCACAGCCAGGGTCTTACAATGAGCAGTTCTTC. Complete variable domain (other parts from reference TRBV7-3 and TRBJ2-1): GAGVSQTPSNKVTEKGKYVELRCDPISGHTALYWYRQSLGQGPEFLIYFQGTGAADDSGLPNDRFFAVRPEGSVSTLKIQRTERGDSAVYLCASSPQPGSYNEQFFGPGTRLTVL.

The gene calls are TRBV7-8 and TRBJ1-5, with TRBD1 as a possible D gene (6 bases). CDR1 is SGHVS and CDR2 is FQNEAQ in the germline V gene. The CDR3 is made up of 14 amino acids. The V end lost 5 bases, the J end lost 7 bases, and 15 bases lay between the germline ends. CDR3 in amino acids: CASSPRGAGQPQHF. The DNA of the CDR3 is TGTGCCAGCAGCCCCCGGGGGGCGGGACAGCCCCAGCATTTT.

The V gene is TRBV19, the J gene TRBJ1-5, with D possibly TRBD1 on 6 matching bases. Trimming shortened V by 10 bases and J by 3 bases, and 16 bases separated the two germline ends. The CDR3 contains 14 residues. Germline-derived CDR1 and CDR2 are LNHDA and SQIVND (reference sequence). The CDR3 region is CATPSGHPNQPQHF. The CDR3 DNA sequence: TGTGCCACCCCTTCGGGACACCCCAATCAGCCCCAGCATTTT.